This T cell receptor beta chain stems from a study of identical twins. Using its own MiXCR run on the 5' RACE reads, TCRdb lists one record per CDR3 protein. The sample lists some 460,000 distinct CDR3 sequences; around 14% were seen once. Trimming stripped 0 bases from V and 6 bases from J, with 7 bases between. This CDR3 has 12 amino acids. Germline values: CDR1 SQVTM, CDR2 ANQGSEA. This clonotype was seen a handful of times. Healthy Caucasians supplied all donations. The sample was also reused in another study, on yellow fever vaccine responses in identical twins. That source notes: Twin vaccine T cell responses reportedly seemed partly convergent, partly personalized.

The clonotype comes from a woman aged 18 to 35 in good health. V is TRBV29-1 and J is TRBJ2-3; D ambiguous. The sequencing input was CD4+ T cells sorted from blood. This chain's CDR3 is CSVEDGADTQYF. CDR3 nucleotides: TGCAGCGTTGAAGATGGTGCGGATACGCAGTATTTT.